Below, 22 T cell receptor beta chains from the same sample are listed, as sequenced in a study of beta chain features in type 1 diabetes. Findings of the study overall: Among all four CD4+ subsets, Type 1 diabetes patients had TCRB CDR3s that were moderately but significantly shorter.

Expressed TCRB transcripts were sequenced, since all the RNA that had been isolated was reverse transcribed. Sequenced by immunoSEQ multiplex PCR; TCRdb stores in-frame clones only, minus some. The sample consists of about 47,000 clones, around 40% of them appearing once. No antigen has been assigned to these receptors. The material sequenced was stem cell memory CD4+ T cells from blood. The receptors were sampled from a man younger than 45 with type 1 diabetes.

The chain is built from TRBV19 and TRBJ1-3; D uncertain. This CDR3 comprises 15 residues. Trimming removed 7 bases at V and 4 bases at J, with 17 bases between. Germline V lookup: CDR1 LNHDA, CDR2 SQIVND (reference sequence). The CDR3 region is CASTSSAGLGNTIYF. The CDR3 coding sequence is TGTGCCAGTACCTCCTCGGCAGGTCTAGGAAACACCATATATTTT.

The chain recombines TRBV5-4 with TRBJ2-3; maybe TRBD1 (6 bases). The CDR3 loop spans 14 amino acids. Germline CDR1 reads SGHNT; CDR2 reads YYREEE (reference sequence). V shed 0 bases and J shed 5 bases, with 10 bases lying between them. The CDR3 nucleotides read TGTGCCAGCAGCTTGGCAGGGGCCGGAGATACGCAGTATTTT. It specifies CASSLAGAGDTQYF.

This clone has only a few counts. This chain uses TRBV5-6 with TRBJ2-7; 7 bases line up with TRBD2. Per germline, CDR1 SGHDT and CDR2 YYEEEE. This CDR3 spans 14 amino acids. V trimming: 4 bases; J trimming: 0 bases; junction bases outside the gene matches: 4. For the CDR3, the DNA is TGTGCCAGCAGCCCCTGGACTAGCTCCTACGAGCAGTACTTC. Amino acids: CASSPWTSSYEQYF.

The chain couples TRBV7-2 to TRBJ2-7; TRBD2 is a possible D gene (6 bases). V gave up 5 bases and J gave up 0 bases, with 11 bases separating them. CDR3 length: 14 amino acids. Germline V CDR1 and CDR2: SGHTA, FQGNSA. The CDR3 here is CASSPLGGSYEQYF. The CDR3 bases are TGTGCCAGCAGCCCGTTGGGGGGCTCCTACGAGCAGTACTTC.

This clone has a handful of counts. The chain links TRBV28 to TRBJ2-7; possibly TRBD2 for D (7 bases). CDR3 length: 15 amino acids. Germline V gene lookup returns CDR1 MDHEN and CDR2 SYDVKM. Trimming stripped 6 bases from V and 4 bases from J, with 19 bases between. For the CDR3, the DNA is TGTGCCAGCAGCTCCCCCCGGGGGGCAGGTTACGAGCAGTACTTC. Translated: CASSSPRGAGYEQYF.

The V call is TRBV11-1, the J call TRBJ2-1, with 9 bases that match TRBD2. Looked up from germline, CDR1 is SGHAT and CDR2 is FQDESV (reference sequence). The CDR3 spans 16 residues. J was trimmed by 1 base and V by 5 bases; bases with no gene match: 6. This CDR3 reads CASSPGLAPSYNEQFF. DNA for the CDR3: TGTGCCAGCAGCCCCGGACTAGCGCCTTCCTACAATGAGCAGTTCTTC.

This sequence joins TRBV20-1 and TRBJ2-7; D ambiguous. Between the trimmed V and J ends, which lost 1 base and 3 bases, there was a span of 4 bases. CDR1 and CDR2 (germline): DFQATT, SNEGSKA (reference sequence). This CDR3 comprises 11 residues. CDR3 region: CSARANYEQYF. CDR3 bases: TGCAGTGCTAGAGCAAACTACGAGCAGTACTTC.

There are a few counts of this clone. The J gene is TRBJ1-5, the V gene TRBV10-2; the match to TRBD1 covers 10 bases. Germline CDR1 and CDR2: WSHSY and SAAADI. CDR3 size: 16 residues. V lost 5 bases, J lost 5 bases, and 9 bases stayed unmatched. The CDR3 region has the DNA TGCGCCAGCAGTCCGGGACAGGGGTTTTCACATCAGCCCCAGCATTTT. Residues: CASSPGQGFSHQPQHF.

This rearrangement joins TRBV18 to TRBJ2-7, with D perhaps matching TRBD1 (5 bases). V lost 4 bases and J lost 3, with 19 bases in between. This CDR3 comprises 16 residues. CDR1 KGHSH and CDR2 LQKENI come from the germline V gene. The CDR3 loop is CASSQTGGATNYEQYF. The DNA of the CDR3 is TGTGCCAGCTCACAAACAGGCGGAGCAACAAACTACGAGCAGTACTTC.

The gene calls are TRBV27 and TRBJ2-5; 10 bases fit TRBD2. Looked up from germline, CDR1 is MNHEY and CDR2 is SMNVEV (reference sequence). V trimming: 5 bases; J trimming: 7 bases; junction bases outside the gene matches: 7. The CDR3 is made up of 14 amino acids. The chain's CDR3 is CASSPRLAGGTQYF. DNA for the CDR3: TGTGCCAGCAGTCCACGACTAGCGGGCGGGACCCAGTACTTC.

The V call is TRBV9, the J call TRBJ2-7, with D perhaps TRBD2 (5 bases). This CDR3 is built from 15 residues. CDR1 is SGDLS, CDR2 YYNGEE, per germline. Trimming pared 0 bases from V and 3 bases from J, leaving 13 bases between. CDR3 sequence (DNA): TGTGCCAGCAGCGTAGGATCAGGAGGCGGCTACGAGCAGTACTTC. Amino acids: CASSVGSGGGYEQYF. The entire variable domain, with the rest obtained from reference TRBV9 and TRBJ2-7, is as follows: DSGVTQTPKHLITATGQRVTLRCSPRSGDLSVYWYQQSLDQGLQFLIQYYNGEERAKGNILERFSAQQFPDLHSELNLSSLELGDSALYFCASSVGSGGGYEQYFGPGTRLTVT.

This chain uses TRBV4-2 with TRBJ2-1, with unresolved D. V lost 0 bases and J 5 bases, leaving 11 bases between the germline ends. CDR3 length: 15 amino acids. Germline loops: CDR1 LGHNA, CDR2 YNFKEQ. For the CDR3, the DNA is TGTGCCAGCAGCCAAGACCTGAGCCCCAACAATGAGCAGTTCTTC. Amino acid sequence: CASSQDLSPNNEQFF.

The rearrangement joins TRBV5-5 to TRBJ2-7, with a possible D match to TRBD1 (5 bases). The germline CDR1 and CDR2 sequences are SGHKS and YYEKEE (reference sequence). The CDR3 runs 13 residues. With 2 bases removed from V and 5 bases from J, the gap between germline ends came to 11 bases. CDR3 nucleotides: TGTGCCAGCAGCTTCAGGGTTTTCAACGAGCAGTACTTC. Its protein is CASSFRVFNEQYF.

This clone was seen a handful of times. J is TRBJ1-1 and V is TRBV6-6, with no clear D. Trimming left V 2 bases short and J 5 bases short, with 9 bases between. In germline, CDR1 is MNHNY, CDR2 SVGAGI (reference sequence). The CDR3 is made up of 13 amino acids. The CDR3 DNA reads TGTGCCAGCAGTTACGGAGGGTCGACTGAAGCTTTCTTT. Translated, it gives CASSYGGSTEAFF.

This clone was seen more than once but under ten times. Here the CDR3 omits its conserved ending phenylalanine or tryptophan, so a read error is the likely source. The limits of the CDR3 on the DNA are not certain, so only TCRdb's listed CDR3 is given. This rearrangement joins TRBV4-2 to TRBJ2-7; the table's D call TRBD1 went unverified against the DNA. 13 amino acids form the CDR3, both terminal residues included. Germline values: CDR1 LGHNA, CDR2 YNFKEQ. The CDR3 protein is CASSQAGTGAPRL.

The genes are TRBV10-3 and TRBJ2-5; D is ambiguous. Between the trimmed V and J ends, which lost 0 bases and 1 base, there was a span of 6 bases. The CDR3 has 14 amino acids. Germline values: CDR1 ENHRY, CDR2 SYGVKD. The CDR3 DNA is TGTGCCATCAGTGAGTCAAACATCCAAGAGACCCAGTACTTC. It is translated as CAISESNIQETQYF.

V and J are TRBV28 and TRBJ2-7; a possible D gene is TRBD1 (6 bases). Between the trimmed V and J ends, which lost 6 bases and 3 bases, there was a span of 9 bases. The CDR3 totals 12 residues. From germline, CDR1 is MDHEN and CDR2 SYDVKM. The CDR3 sequence is CASRPQGYEQYF. As DNA, the CDR3 is TGTGCCAGCAGACCACAGGGCTACGAGCAGTACTTC.

This sequence joins TRBV13 and TRBJ2-7, with D perhaps TRBD2 (5 bases). V was clipped by 0 bases and J by 9 bases, with 15 bases between them. CDR1 is PRHDT, CDR2 FYEKMQ, per germline (reference sequence). This CDR3 is built from 14 residues. For the CDR3, the DNA is TGTGCCAGCAGCTTAGGAAGCGAGGTTGAGGGGCAGTACTTC. It specifies CASSLGSEVEGQYF.

The chain links TRBV7-9 to TRBJ2-7, with D possibly being TRBD2 (6 bases). CDR1 and CDR2 (germline): SEHNR, FQNEAQ (reference sequence). Trimming took 5 bases from V and 0 from J, leaving 11 bases between them. The CDR3 is 14 amino acids. CDR3 loop: CASSPRGGSYEQYF. As DNA, the CDR3 is TGTGCCAGCAGCCCTCGGGGAGGCTCCTACGAGCAGTACTTC. Variable domain in full (rest from reference TRBV7-9 and TRBJ2-7): DTGVSQNPRHKITKRGQNVTFRCDPISEHNRLYWYRQTLGQGPEFLTYFQNEAQLEKSRLLSDRFSAERPKGSFSTLEIQRTEQGDSAMYLCASSPRGGSYEQYFGPGTRLTVT.

Turning to this clone: Compared with germline, one end of the junction differs, possibly owing to a read error. The chain recombines TRBV30 with TRBJ2-5; 7 bases match TRBD1. Germline CDR1 GTSNPN, CDR2 SVGIG (reference sequence). The CDR3 is made up of 11 amino acids. CDR3 sequence reads: CAWSVWQGVHF. In nucleotides, the CDR3 is TGTGCCTGGAGTGTATGGCAGGGGGTACACTTC.

This clone was seen more than once but under ten times. The rearrangement links TRBV28 to TRBJ2-7; 10 bases are a match to TRBD1. Germline trimming cut 6 bases from V and 3 bases from J; bases unmatched to any gene: 2. Germline V gene sequence: CDR1 MDHEN, CDR2 SYDVKM. The CDR3 length is 13 residues. Here the CDR3 reads CASSRDRGYEQYF. The CDR3 nucleotides read TGTGCCAGCAGCCGGGACAGGGGCTACGAGCAGTACTTC.

This sequence joins TRBV7-6 and TRBJ2-3; weak D call: TRBD1 (7 bases). The germline CDR1 and CDR2 sequences are SGHVS and FNYEAQ. Trimming removed 5 bases at V and 5 bases at J, with 14 bases between. The CDR3 runs to 14 residues. The CDR3 DNA follows: TGTGCCAGCAGCCAAAATCAGGGGGGAGATACGCAGTATTTT. As protein: CASSQNQGGDTQYF.